The sequence of this T cell receptor (beta chain) was determined in a study of T cell responses to AZD1222 COVID-19 vaccine. Study-level results: Only six individuals given AZD1222 were seropositive at baseline. The peak T cell response came first, and repertoires were sampled only after it.

In the case of this clone: Its target is not known.

Measured with immunoSEQ multiplex PCR; TCRdb has only the in-frame clones, and not every one. This table has about 120,000 clones, around 86% appearing once. V shed 8 bases, J shed 9 bases, and the junction held 15 bases outside the gene matches. Per germline, CDR1 WNHNN and CDR2 SYGVQD (reference sequence). This CDR3 region has 15 residues. The source material was peripheral blood, sampled on day 0 of AZD1222 vaccination. The V call is TRBV10-1, the J call TRBJ2-1; TRBD2 agrees at 8 bases. The sequence was obtained from an adult in good health. The CDR3 spells CASSRRVAGGGEQFF. Written as DNA, the CDR3 is TGCGCCAGCTCTCGGCGAGTGGCGGGAGGAGGTGAGCAGTTCTTC.